Below, one TCR beta chain is given with its context. The antigen is unknown. The method was immunoSEQ multiplex PCR; TCRdb's version includes in-frame clones alone and lacks a portion of them. Among 100,000 or so clones listed, 70% to 90% were seen once. The V end lost 0 bases, the J end lost 4 bases, and 16 bases lay between the germline ends. The CDR3 is 17 amino acids. Germline V CDR1 and CDR2: SGDLS, YYNGEE. The data are from a study of T cell responses to AZD1222 COVID-19 vaccine. Findings and caveats of the study: Donors were largely white British and mainly female; clonal diversity was possibly underestimated.

This sample comprised peripheral blood, obtained on day 0 of AZD1222 vaccination. The clonotype comes from an adult in good health. The chain couples TRBV9 to TRBJ2-2; TRBD1 is a possible D gene (6 bases). The CDR3 loop is CASSVVQGPGRTGELFF. The CDR3 nucleotides read TGTGCCAGCAGCGTAGTTCAGGGGCCCGGGCGCACCGGGGAGCTGTTTTTT.